The text below deals with one TCR beta chain. Trimming at V came to 4 bases and at J to 7 bases, leaving 5 bases not matched to a gene. The CDR3 has 14 residues. Germline CDR1 is MGHRA and CDR2 is YSYEKL. This record comes from a study of long-term antiretroviral therapy in people with HIV. Runs used v3.0 of the immunoSEQ assay and were done at survey level. The protocol was immunoSEQ multiplex PCR, while the TCRdb copy is restricted to in-frame clones and leaves out a portion. This sample yields roughly 15,000 clones, of which about 86% are seen a single time; about 8% belongs to the top ten. This chain joins TRBV4-1 and TRBJ2-1; 9 nucleotides agree with TRBD1. The sequence derives from a man younger than 30 with HIV. This sample comprised unsorted PBMCs, obtained 0.1 years after starting antiretroviral therapy. CDR3 bases: TGCGCCAGCAGCCCCGGGACAGGGATGAATGAGCAGTTCTTC. Its protein product is CASSPGTGMNEQFF.